A single T cell receptor (beta chain) is shown here with its context. This clone's antigen is unknown. Base qualities were left out, and no much larger clone turns up one base away. The source of the sample is a study of CD8+ T cells in alopecia areata (dated by TCRdb to 2017 to 2018). Some background on the complete study: The treated patients, all with moderate-to-severe alopecia areata, were enrolled in an open-label pilot trial of oral tofacitinib given at 5 to 10 mg twice daily. To study T cell clonal expansion in alopecia areata, the researchers applied high-throughput TCRbeta sequencing to both the C3H/HeJ mouse model and human patients. Patients on tofacitinib were biopsied at baseline and after 4 and 24 weeks of treatment, and several of the patients also had a later scalp biopsy. In humans, TCRbeta sequencing was performed on scalp tissue and on sorted CD4+ and CD8+ peripheral blood T cells from healthy controls and from patients with patchy or totalis/universalis alopecia areata. Scalp clonality was compared across normal scalp (n=4), patchy alopecia areata scalp (n=8), and alopecia totalis/universalis scalp (n=8). Tofacitinib was given for 6 to 18 months, followed by 6 months of follow-up off drug to assess delayed response and recurrence. immunoSEQ multiplex PCR using 35 Vbeta forward primers and 13 Jbeta reverse primers was used to amplify TCRbeta CDR3 regions. RNA came from the PAXgene miRNA kit for fixed scalp, the miRNeasy kit for PBMCs, and the RNeasy kit for mouse skin. Overall results and qualifications from the work: Shared TCR sequences between patients were less evident than in mice, which may be partly attributable to HLA diversity in the patient population. Resident alphabeta T cells in normal human skin are also sequenced, complicating scalp TCR repertoire analysis, unlike mouse skin dominated by gammadelta T cells. Lesional scalp, especially in alopecia totalis/universalis, showed higher clonality and more expanded CD8+ clones than normal scalp, suggesting antigenic drive.

In light of the paper, this sample's time point label describes: baseline before oral tofacitinib. Lesional scalp punch biopsies and peripheral blood were obtained from alopecia areata patients. PBMCs were isolated by density centrifugation and stained for CD3, CD4 and CD8, and CD4+ and CD8+ T cells were sorted on a FACSAria. Based on the germline V gene, the CDR1 and CDR2 sequences are MGHRA and YSYEKL. V is cut by 0 bases and J by 3 bases, and the space between the germline ends is 13 bases. The CDR3 runs 16 amino acids, cysteine and phenylalanine included. Kept here is only the CDR3 DNA, which spans 48 bases and is read in frame from base 1. Libraries came from the immunoSEQ multiplex PCR assay. To provide template for TCR sequencing, every sample had RNA extracted and reverse transcribed into cDNA. SuperScript III was used to make first-strand cDNA, primed with a 2:1 mix of oligo-dT and random hexamers. A synthetic immune receptor repertoire was used to assess amplification bias, and residual bias was removed computationally. Regarding the original processing steps: Raw reads were preprocessed to remove errors, and CDR3 was defined by IMGT conventions from the conserved cysteine to phenylalanine. Clonality was computed as 1 minus the Shannon entropy, with the entropy normalized by log2 of the number of productive unique TCRs. Scalp TCRbeta sequences were cross-referenced with sorted blood CD4 and CD8 repertoires so that the CD4 or CD8 identity of scalp clones could be inferred. The source is immuneACCESS, and TCRdb retained only in-frame sequences with V and J called. Part of the clones is not carried over; for the studies checked, unresolved V genes explain less than half of this, and the remainder is unexplained. That table furnishes V, J and clone size, whereas the DNA furnished D and trimming. The sample table holds 220,000 or so clones, of which about 53% were seen once. Roughly 0.47% of the sample is taken by the ten largest.

The chain uses TRBV4-1 and TRBJ2-3; perhaps TRBD1 is the D gene, with 5 bases matching. The receptor was derived from a human donor with alopecia areata. This sample comprised CD4+ T cells sorted from blood, obtained at week 0. The DNA reads TGCGCCAGCAGCCAAGATCCCGCCAGGGTAACAGATACGCAGTATTTT. It translates to CASSQDPARVTDTQYF.